This T cell receptor (beta chain) was captured in a study of cytomegalovirus exposure and HLA in healthy donors. Per germline, CDR1 SGHNT and CDR2 YYREEE (reference sequence). Trimming at V came to 2 bases and at J to 4 bases, leaving 3 bases not matched to a gene. This CDR3 is built from 14 residues. Both 60 Vbeta primers and 13 Jbeta primers went into the PCR. Generated by immunoSEQ multiplex PCR, the TCRdb table keeps only in-frame clones and is missing some. Of roughly 200,000 clones in the sample, around four fifths were seen once. The clonotype originates from a man aged 35 to 55 in good health and CMV-seropositive. Sequencing was carried out using PBMCs. The chain uses TRBV5-4 and TRBJ2-7, with 10 positions matching TRBD1. The CDR3: CASSFLGQGYEQYF. The DNA of the CDR3 is TGTGCCAGCAGCTTCCTGGGACAGGGGTACGAGCAGTACTTC.